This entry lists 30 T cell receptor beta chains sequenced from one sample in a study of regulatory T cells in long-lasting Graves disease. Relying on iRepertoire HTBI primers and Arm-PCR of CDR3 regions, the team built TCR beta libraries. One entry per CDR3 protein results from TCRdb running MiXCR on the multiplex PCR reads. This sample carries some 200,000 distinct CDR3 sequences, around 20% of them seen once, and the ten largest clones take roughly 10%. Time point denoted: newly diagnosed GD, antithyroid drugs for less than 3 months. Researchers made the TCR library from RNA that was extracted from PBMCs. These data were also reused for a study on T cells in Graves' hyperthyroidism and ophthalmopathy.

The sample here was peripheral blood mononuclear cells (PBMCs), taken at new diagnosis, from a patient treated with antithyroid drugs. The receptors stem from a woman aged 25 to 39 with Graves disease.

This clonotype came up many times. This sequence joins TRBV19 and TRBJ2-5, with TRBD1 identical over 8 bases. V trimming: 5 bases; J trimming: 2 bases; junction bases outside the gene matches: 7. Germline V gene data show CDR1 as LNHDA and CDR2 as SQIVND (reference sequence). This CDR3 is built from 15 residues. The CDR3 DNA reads TGTGCCAGTAGTGGGGCAGGGGGCCGGCAAGAGACCCAGTACTTC. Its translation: CASSGAGGRQETQYF.

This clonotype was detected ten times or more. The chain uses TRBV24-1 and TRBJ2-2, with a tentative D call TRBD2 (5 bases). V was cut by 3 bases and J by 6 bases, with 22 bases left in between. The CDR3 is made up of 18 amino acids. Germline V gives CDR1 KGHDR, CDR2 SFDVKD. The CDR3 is CATSDQAGDPPLSGELFF. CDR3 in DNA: TGTGCCACCAGTGATCAAGCCGGGGATCCCCCCCTCTCCGGGGAGCTGTTTTTT.

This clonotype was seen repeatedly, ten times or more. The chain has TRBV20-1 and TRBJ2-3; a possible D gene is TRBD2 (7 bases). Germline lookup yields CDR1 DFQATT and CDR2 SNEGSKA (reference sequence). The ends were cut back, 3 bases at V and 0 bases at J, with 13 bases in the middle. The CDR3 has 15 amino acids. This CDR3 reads CSASGGPSSTDTQYF. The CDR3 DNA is TGCAGTGCTAGCGGGGGGCCGTCTAGCACAGATACGCAGTATTTT.

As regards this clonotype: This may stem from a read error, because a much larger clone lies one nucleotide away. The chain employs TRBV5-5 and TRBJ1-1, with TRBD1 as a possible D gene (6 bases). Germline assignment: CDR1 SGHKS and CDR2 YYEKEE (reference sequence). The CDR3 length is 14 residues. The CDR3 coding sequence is TGTGCCAGCAGCCCGGCGGGGGCGGACACTGAAGCTTTATTT. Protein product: CASSPAGADTEALF.

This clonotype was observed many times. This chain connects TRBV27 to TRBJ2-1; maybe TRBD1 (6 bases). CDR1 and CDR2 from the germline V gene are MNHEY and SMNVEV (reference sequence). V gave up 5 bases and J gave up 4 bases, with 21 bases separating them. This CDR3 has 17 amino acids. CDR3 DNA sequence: TGTGCCAGCAGTCTAACCCCCCCGGGGCAGGGGTACAATGAGCAGTTCTTC. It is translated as CASSLTPPGQGYNEQFF.

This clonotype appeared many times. CDR3 in amino acids: CASSSVPDTQYF. Here the CDR3 DNA reads TGTGCCAGCAGCTCGGTTCCAGATACGCAGTATTTT. The chain links TRBV5-8 to TRBJ2-3; unclear D gene. Per the germline V gene, CDR1 is SGHTS and CDR2 is YDEGEE. The CDR3 has 12 amino acids. The V end was cut by 3 bases, the J end by 4 bases, with 6 bases between.

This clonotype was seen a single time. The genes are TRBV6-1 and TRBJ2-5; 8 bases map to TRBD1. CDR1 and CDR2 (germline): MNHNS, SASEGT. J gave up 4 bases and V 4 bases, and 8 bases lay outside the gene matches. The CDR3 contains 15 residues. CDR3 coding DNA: TGTGCCAGCAGTGCCCCTGACAGGGGAGGAGAGACCCAGTACTTC. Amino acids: CASSAPDRGGETQYF.

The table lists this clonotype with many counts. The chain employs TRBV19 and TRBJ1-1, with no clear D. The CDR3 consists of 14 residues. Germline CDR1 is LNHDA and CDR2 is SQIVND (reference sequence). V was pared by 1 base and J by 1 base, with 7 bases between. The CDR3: CASSIVWGNTEAFF. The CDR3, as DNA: TGTGCCAGTAGTATAGTTTGGGGGAACACTGAAGCTTTCTTT.

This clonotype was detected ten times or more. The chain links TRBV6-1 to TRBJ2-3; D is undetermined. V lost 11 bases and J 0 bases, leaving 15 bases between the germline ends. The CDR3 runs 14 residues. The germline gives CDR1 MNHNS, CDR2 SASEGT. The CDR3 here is CAVVLGWSTDTQYF. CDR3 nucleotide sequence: TGTGCCGTCGTTTTAGGGTGGAGCACAGATACGCAGTATTTT.

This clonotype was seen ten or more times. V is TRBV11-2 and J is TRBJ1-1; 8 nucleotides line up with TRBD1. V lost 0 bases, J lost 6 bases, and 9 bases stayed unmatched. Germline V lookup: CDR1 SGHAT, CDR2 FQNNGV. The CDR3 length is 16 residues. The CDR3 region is CASSLDRGLPYAEAFF. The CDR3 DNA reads TGTGCCAGCAGCTTAGACAGGGGGCTTCCTTACGCTGAAGCTTTCTTT.

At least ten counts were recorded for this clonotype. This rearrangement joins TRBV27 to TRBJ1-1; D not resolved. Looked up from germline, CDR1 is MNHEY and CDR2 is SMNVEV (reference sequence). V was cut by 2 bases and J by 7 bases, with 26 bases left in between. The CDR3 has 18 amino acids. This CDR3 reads CASSLSRQGPLSDIEAFF. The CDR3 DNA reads TGTGCCAGCAGTTTAAGCCGACAAGGCCCTTTATCCGATATTGAAGCTTTCTTT.

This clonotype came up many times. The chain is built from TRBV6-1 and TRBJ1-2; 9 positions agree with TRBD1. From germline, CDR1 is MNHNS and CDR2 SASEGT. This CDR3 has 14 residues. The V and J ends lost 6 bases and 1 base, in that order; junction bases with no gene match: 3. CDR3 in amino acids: CASRGDRDNYGYTF. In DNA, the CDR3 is TGTGCCAGCAGAGGGGACAGGGATAACTATGGCTACACCTTC.

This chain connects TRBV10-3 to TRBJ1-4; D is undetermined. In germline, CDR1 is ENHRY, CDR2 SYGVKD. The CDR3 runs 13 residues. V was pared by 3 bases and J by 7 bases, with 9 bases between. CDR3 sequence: CAISDQSGEKLFF. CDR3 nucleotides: TGTGCCATCAGTGATCAGAGCGGTGAAAAACTGTTTTTT.

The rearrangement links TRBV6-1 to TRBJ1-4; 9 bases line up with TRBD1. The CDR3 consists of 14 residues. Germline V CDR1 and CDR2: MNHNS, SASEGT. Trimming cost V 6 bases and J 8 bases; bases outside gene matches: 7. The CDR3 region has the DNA TGTGCCAGCAGATTGGGACAGGGAGGGGAAAAACTGTTTTTT. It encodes CASRLGQGGEKLFF.

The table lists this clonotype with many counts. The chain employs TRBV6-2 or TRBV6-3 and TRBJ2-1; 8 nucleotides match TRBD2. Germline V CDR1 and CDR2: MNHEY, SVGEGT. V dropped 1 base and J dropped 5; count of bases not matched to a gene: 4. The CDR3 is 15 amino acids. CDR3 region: CASSYFGGGDNEQFF. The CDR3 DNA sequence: TGTGCCAGCAGTTACTTCGGGGGGGGGGACAATGAGCAGTTCTTC.

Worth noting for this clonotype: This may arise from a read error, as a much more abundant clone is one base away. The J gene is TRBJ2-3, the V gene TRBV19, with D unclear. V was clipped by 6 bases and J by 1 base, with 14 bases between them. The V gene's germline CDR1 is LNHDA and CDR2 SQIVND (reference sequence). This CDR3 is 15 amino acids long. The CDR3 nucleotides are TGTGCCAGTAGGATCAACGGCGGCGGCACAGATACGCAGTATTTT. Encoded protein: CASRINGGGTDTQYF. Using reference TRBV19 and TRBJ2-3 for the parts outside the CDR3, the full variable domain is DGGITQSPKYLFRKEGQNVTLSCEQNLNHDAMYWYRQDPGQGLRLIYYSQIVNDFQKGDIAEGYSVSREKKESFPLTVTSAQKNPTAFYLCASRINGGGTDTQYFGPGTRLTVL.

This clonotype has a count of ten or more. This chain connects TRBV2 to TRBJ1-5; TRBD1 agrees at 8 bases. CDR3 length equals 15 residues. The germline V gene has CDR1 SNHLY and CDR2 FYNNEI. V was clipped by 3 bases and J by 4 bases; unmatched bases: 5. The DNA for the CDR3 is TGTGCCAGCAGTGACAGGGGGCTGGGTAATCAGCCCCAGCATTTT. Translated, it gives CASSDRGLGNQPQHF.

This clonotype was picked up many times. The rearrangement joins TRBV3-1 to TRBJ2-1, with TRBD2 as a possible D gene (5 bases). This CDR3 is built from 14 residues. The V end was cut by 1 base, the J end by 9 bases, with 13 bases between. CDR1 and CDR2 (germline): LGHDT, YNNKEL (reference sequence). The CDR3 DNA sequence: TGTGCCAGCAGCCAAGGCGGGCCCCCGGGTGAGCAGTTCTTC. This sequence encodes CASSQGGPPGEQFF.

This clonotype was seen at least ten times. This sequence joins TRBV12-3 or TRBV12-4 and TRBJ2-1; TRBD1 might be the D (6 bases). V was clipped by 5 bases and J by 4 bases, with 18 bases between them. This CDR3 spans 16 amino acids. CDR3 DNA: TGTGCCAGCAGTCGCTCCGGGACACCCCAATACAATGAGCAGTTCTTC. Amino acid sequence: CASSRSGTPQYNEQFF.

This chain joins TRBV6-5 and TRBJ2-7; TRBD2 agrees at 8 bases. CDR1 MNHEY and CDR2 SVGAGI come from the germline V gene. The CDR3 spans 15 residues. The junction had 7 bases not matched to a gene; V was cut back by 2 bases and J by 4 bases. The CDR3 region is CASSYKSGRGYEQYF. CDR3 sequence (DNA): TGTGCCAGCAGTTACAAAAGCGGGAGAGGGTACGAGCAGTACTTC.

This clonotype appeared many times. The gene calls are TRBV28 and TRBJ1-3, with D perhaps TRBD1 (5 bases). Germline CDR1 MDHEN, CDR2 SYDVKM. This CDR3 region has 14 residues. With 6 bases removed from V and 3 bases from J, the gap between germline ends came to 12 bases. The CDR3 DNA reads TGTGCCAGCAGGGGGGGGGGGAGTGGAAACACCATATATTTT. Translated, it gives CASRGGGSGNTIYF.

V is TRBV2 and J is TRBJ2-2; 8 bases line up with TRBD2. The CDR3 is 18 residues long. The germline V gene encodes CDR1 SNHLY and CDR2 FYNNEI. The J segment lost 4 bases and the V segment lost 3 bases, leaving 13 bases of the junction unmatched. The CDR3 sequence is CASSEMSGSTTSTGELFF. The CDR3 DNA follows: TGTGCCAGCAGTGAGATGAGCGGGAGTACCACGAGCACCGGGGAGCTGTTTTTT.

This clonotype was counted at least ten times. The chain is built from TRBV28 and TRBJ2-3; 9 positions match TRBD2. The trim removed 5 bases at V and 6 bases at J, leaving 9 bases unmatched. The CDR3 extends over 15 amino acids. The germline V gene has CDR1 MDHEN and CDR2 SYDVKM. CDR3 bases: TGTGCCAGCAGTCAAAGGCTAGCGGGGCTGGATACGCAGTATTTT. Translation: CASSQRLAGLDTQYF.

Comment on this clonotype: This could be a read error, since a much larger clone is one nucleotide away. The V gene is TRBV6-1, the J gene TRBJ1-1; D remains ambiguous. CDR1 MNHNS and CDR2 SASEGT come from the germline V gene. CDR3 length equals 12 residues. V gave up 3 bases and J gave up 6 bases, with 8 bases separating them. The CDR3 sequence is CASSDDRSEAFF. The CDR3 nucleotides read TGTGCCAGCAGTGATGATCGGTCTGAAGCTTTCTTT.

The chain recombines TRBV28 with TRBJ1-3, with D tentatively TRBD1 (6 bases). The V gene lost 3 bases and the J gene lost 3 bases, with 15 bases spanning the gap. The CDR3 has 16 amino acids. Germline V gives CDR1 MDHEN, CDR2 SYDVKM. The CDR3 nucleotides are TGTGCCAGCAGTTTGCGGGACATGAAGGTTGGAAACACCATATATTTT. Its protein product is CASSLRDMKVGNTIYF. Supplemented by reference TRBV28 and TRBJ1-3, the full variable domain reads DVKVTQSSRYLVKRTGEKVFLECVQDMDHENMFWYRQDPGLGLRLIYFSYDVKMKEKGDIPEGYSVSREKKERFSLILESASTNQTSMYLCASSLRDMKVGNTIYFGEGSWLTVV.

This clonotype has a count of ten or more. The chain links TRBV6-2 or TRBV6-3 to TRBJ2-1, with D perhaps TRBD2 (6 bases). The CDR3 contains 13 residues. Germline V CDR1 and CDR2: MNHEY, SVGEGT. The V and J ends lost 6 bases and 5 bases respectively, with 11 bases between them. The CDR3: CASRAGGNNEQFF. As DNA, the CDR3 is TGTGCCAGCAGGGCCGGGGGTAACAATGAGCAGTTCTTC.

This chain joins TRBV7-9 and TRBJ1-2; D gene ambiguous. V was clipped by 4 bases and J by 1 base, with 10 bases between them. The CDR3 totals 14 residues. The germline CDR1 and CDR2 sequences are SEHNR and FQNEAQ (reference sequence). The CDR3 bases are TGTGCCAGCAGCTACAACGCTAATAACTATGGCTACACCTTC. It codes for CASSYNANNYGYTF.

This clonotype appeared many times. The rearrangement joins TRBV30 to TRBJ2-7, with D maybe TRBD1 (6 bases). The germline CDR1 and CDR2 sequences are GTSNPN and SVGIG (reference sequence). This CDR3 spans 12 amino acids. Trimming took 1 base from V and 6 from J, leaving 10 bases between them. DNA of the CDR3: TGTGCCTGGAGTGCGACAGGAACCGAGCAGTACTTC. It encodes CAWSATGTEQYF.

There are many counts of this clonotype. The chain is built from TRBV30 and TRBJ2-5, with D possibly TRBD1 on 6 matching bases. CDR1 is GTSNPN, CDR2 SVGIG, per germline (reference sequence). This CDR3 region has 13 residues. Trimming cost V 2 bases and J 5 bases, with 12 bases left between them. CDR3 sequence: CAWSTGTRETQYF. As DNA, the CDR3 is TGTGCCTGGAGTACAGGGACACGGGAGACCCAGTACTTC.

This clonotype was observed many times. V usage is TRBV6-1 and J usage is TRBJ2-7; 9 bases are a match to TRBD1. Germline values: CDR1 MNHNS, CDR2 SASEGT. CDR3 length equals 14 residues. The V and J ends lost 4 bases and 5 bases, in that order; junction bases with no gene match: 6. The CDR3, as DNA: TGTGCCAGCAGTGCCGGGACAGGGTCCCACGAGCAGTACTTC. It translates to CASSAGTGSHEQYF.